This passage covers 5 T cell receptor beta chains from one sample sequenced in a study of control samples from healthy donors and cancer patients. Profiling relied on immunoSEQ multiplex PCR, and the TCRdb table lists in-frame clones only, not all of them. The repertoire includes roughly 130,000 clones, about 88% of them detected once, and roughly 3.2% sits in the top ten. The sample was blood. These receptors were collected from a man aged 50 or older in good health.

The CDR3 is CASRPPVHPGYTF. In DNA, the CDR3 is TGTGCCAGCAGGCCCCCCGTTCACCCTGGCTACACCTTC. The V and J genes are TRBV12-3 or TRBV12-4 and TRBJ1-2; no firm D call. V was pared by 6 bases and J by 7 bases, with 15 bases between. The CDR3 is 13 amino acids.

The chain joins TRBV7-9 to TRBJ1-2; D gene uncertain. In germline, CDR1 is SEHNR, CDR2 FQNEAQ (reference sequence). Trimming removed 4 bases from V and 7 bases from J, with 22 bases in between. CDR3 length: 16 amino acids. The DNA for the CDR3 is TGTGCCAGCAGCTATACTAACAAGGGAGGGCCGGCTGGCTACACCTTC. Translating gives CASSYTNKGGPAGYTF.

The chain uses TRBV5-1 and TRBJ1-1, with 9 bases fitting TRBD1. Looked up from germline, CDR1 is SGHRS and CDR2 is YFSETQ. The CDR3 covers 14 residues. V lost 7 bases and J lost 0; bases outside the gene matches: 4. The CDR3 reads CASQTGGLNTEAFF. The CDR3 DNA sequence: TGCGCCAGCCAGACAGGGGGGCTGAACACTGAAGCTTTCTTT.

This clone was observed once. The chain uses TRBV11-2 and TRBJ2-1; D not resolved. Deletions cut 4 bases from V and 3 bases from J, with 4 bases between. Germline CDR1 reads SGHAT; CDR2 reads FQNNGV. This CDR3 is built from 12 residues. CDR3 in amino acids: CASSYIYNEQFF. The CDR3 bases are TGTGCCAGCAGCTACATCTACAATGAGCAGTTCTTC.

This clone was seen more than once but under ten times. The chain links TRBV9 to TRBJ2-3; 8 bases agree with TRBD2. After removal of 3 bases from V and 0 bases from J, the junction contained 6 bases not matched to a gene. CDR1 and CDR2 (germline): SGDLS, YYNGEE. The CDR3 runs 16 residues. CDR3 in amino acids: CASSARGGASTDTQYF. The CDR3 DNA reads TGTGCCAGCAGCGCCCGGGGGGGGGCTAGCACAGATACGCAGTATTTT.